A single TCR beta chain is shown here with its context. This sample was taken from a study of blood T cell repertoires in COVID-19. Whole-study context: T cells, B-cell-depleted T cells, or PBMCs provided the cDNA or gDNA that served as material.

V lost 3 bases and J lost 11, with 8 bases in between. The CDR3 consists of 12 residues. Germline V gene sequence: CDR1 MGHDK, CDR2 SYGVNS. Profiling relied on immunoSEQ multiplex PCR, and the TCRdb table lists in-frame clones only, not all of them. The sample holds a few hundred thousand clones; 75% to 85% are singletons and the top ten take roughly 13%. This chain links TRBV25-1 with TRBJ1-6; D perhaps matches TRBD1 (5 bases). The origin of this receptor is a human donor in a cohort sampled during active COVID-19. Specimen: peripheral blood. As DNA, the CDR3 is TGTGCCAGCAGTGATTTGGGGCCACCCCTCCACTTT. It codes for CASSDLGPPLHF.